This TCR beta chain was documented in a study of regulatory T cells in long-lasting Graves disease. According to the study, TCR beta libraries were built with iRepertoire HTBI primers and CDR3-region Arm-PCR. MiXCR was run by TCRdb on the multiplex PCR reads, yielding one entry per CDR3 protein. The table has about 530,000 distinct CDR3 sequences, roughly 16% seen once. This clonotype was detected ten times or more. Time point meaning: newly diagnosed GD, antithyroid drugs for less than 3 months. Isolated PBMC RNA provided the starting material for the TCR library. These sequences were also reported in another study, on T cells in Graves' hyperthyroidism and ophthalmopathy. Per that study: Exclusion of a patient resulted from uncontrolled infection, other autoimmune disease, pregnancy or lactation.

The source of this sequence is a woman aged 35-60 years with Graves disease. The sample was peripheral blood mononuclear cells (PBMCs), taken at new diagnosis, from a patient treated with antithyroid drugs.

The CDR3 sequence is CSAREGSDGVTGELFF. DNA of the CDR3: TGCAGTGCTAGAGAGGGGAGCGATGGGGTGACCGGGGAGCTGTTTTTT. This chain connects TRBV20-1 to TRBJ2-2; D perhaps matches TRBD2 (5 bases). In germline, CDR1 is DFQATT, CDR2 SNEGSKA (reference sequence). The CDR3 covers 16 residues. V was pared by 0 bases and J by 5 bases, with 16 bases between.